The entry that follows covers one TCR beta chain sequence. The target antigen is unknown. Random hexamers were used to reverse transcribe about 0.45 to 1 ug of RNA. TCRdb re-called the immunoSEQ multiplex PCR reads with MiXCR, one entry per CDR3 protein. The sample contains a few hundred thousand distinct CDR3 sequences, roughly 85% of which appear only once. The sample is drawn from a study of CD8 T cells in Susac syndrome. Study results and caveats: The authors acknowledged that their TCR sequencing and HLA analysis involved a relatively small number of individuals.

Trimming at V came to 5 bases and at J to 6 bases, leaving 8 bases not matched to a gene. The CDR3 has 16 amino acids. Per germline, CDR1 SGHTA and CDR2 FQGNSA. Negative isolation was applied to CD8+ and CD4+ T cells, and FACS enrichment was applied to TEMRA cells. V is TRBV7-2 and J is TRBJ2-5, with 14 bases aligning to TRBD2. This sequence originates from a human donor with multiple sclerosis. Material: CD8+ T cells from PBMCs. This CDR3 reads CASSDRLAGGLKTQYF. CDR3 in DNA: TGTGCCAGCAGCGACCGACTAGCGGGAGGGCTAAAGACCCAGTACTTC.